This T cell receptor (beta chain) was documented in a study of tumor-infiltrating lymphocytes in primary liver carcinoma (dated by TCRdb to the late 2010s). Regarding the study in general: Of the five patients, three men and two women aged 30 to 69 years, four had hepatocellular carcinoma and one had combined HCC and intrahepatic cholangiocarcinoma. The five patients had tumors staged T1-T3 N0M0, with maximum diameters ranging from roughly 4 to 10 cm. Roughly 3.5 to 8 million productive TCRbeta reads were obtained per sample, and no significant difference in read depth was found between tissue types. For each liver tumor, the study sampled five regions along with adjacent normal tissue and blood, and applied TCRbeta repertoire sequencing, expression microarrays and whole-exome sequencing. TCRbeta repertoire sequencing covered roughly 35 specimens from 5 patients: some 25 tumor regions, 5 adjacent noncancerous liver tissues and 5 peripheral blood samples. To link TCRbeta repertoire diversity with the local molecular phenotype, the approximately 23 tumor region samples were profiled using Agilent mRNA microarrays. Reproducibility between technical replicate repertoires was high, with correlation coefficients above 0.95 and mean shared-clone rates about 0.89.

What the research found in general, with its limitations: Only the TCR beta chain was sequenced, which likely underestimates true repertoire diversity because unpaired alpha chains were not captured. Only roughly 7-24% of top clones appeared in all five regions of a tumor, which suggests that tumor-infiltrating T cells are spatially heterogeneous. Compared with blood, tumors had a significantly larger share of the repertoire taken up by the top 250 clones (p = 0.039). Bulk unsorted samples precluded comparing CD4+ and CD8+ T cell repertoires. Repertoire overlap was found to be higher between tumor regions (mean approximately 35%) than between tumor-adjacent (around 17%) or tumor-blood (around 15%) pairs, consistent with antigen-driven expansion. The study included only five patients, and the authors note findings should be validated in a larger study.

As encoded in the germline V gene, CDR1 is SGHAT while CDR2 is FQNNGV. The CDR3 numbers 19 residues from cysteine through phenylalanine. Of all the DNA, just the CDR3 is kept, 57 bases in frame from base 1. Without any cell sorting, total RNA and DNA were co-extracted from about 20-30 mg of bulk tissue using the AllPrep DNA/RNA mini kit. Between late 2015 and early 2016, roughly five patients in China with histopathologically diagnosed primary liver carcinoma had their tumors surgically resected. At the time of sampling, the patients were treatment-naive and had chronic HBV infection. Each tumor was sampled at five spatially separated regions: the superior, inferior, left-lateral and right-lateral poles and the tumor centre. According to histology, viable tumor cells made up more than 90% of every tumor sample. Fresh tumor and adjacent tissue pieces were bisected; one half was stored in RNAlater at -80°C, the other sent for histology.

A constant-region primer and ProtoScript II reverse transcriptase were used to reverse-transcribe TCRbeta-specific cDNA from approximately 450 ng total RNA. Construction of the TCRbeta libraries relied on three nested rounds of multiplex PCR, following a slightly modified ARM-PCR procedure. Multiplex TRBV1-TRBV30 forward primers and a Cbeta reverse primer were used in the first two PCR rounds, each of which was run for around 9 cycles. A final 25-cycle PCR with Deep VentR polymerase added sample barcodes and Illumina adapters. Amplicons of 200-500 bp were gel-purified with a QIAquick gel extraction kit before sequencing. The TCRbeta amplicons were sequenced with 250-bp paired-end reads on an Illumina HiSeq 2500. The study's processing was this. Quality trimming of reads was performed with Trimmomatic v0.33, and paired reads were merged with FLASH v1.2.11 so that full CDR3 sequences could be recovered. V, D and J germline segments were assigned to the rearranged TCRbeta sequences using MiGEC v1.2.1b. Clonotype statistics and Shannon-Wiener diversity indices were calculated with VDJtools v1.0.0. Except for diversity analysis, only the 250 most abundant clonotypes of each sample were used in subsequent analyses to reduce sampling bias. TCRdb passed the public sequencing reads through fastp at Q25 and MiXCR, retaining productive beta sequences. Records with the same CDR3 protein are collapsed into one entry carrying the most frequent genes and DNA. TCRdb's processing, not the authors', yielded these V and J calls. The sample records 100,000 to 150,000 distinct CDR3 sequences, 55% to 75% of which are singletons. 7.5% to 9% of the sample belongs to the ten largest clones.

A note on this clonotype: Its antigen specificity is not known. One end of the junction varies from germline; a read error may be responsible.

The source is a woman aged 55-75 years with primary liver carcinoma and hepatitis B virus infection. The sequence links TRBV11-2 to TRBJ2-1; TRBD2 is a weak D gene call, 6 bases matching. The sample comprised liver tumor tissue from sampling region 3. This specimen's cell subset or site label, interpreted: tumor region T3, left-lateral pole. The CDR3 reads CASSLQTRALGVSYNEQFF. The DNA is as follows: TGTGCTAGCAGCTTGCAGACTAGAGCCTTAGGGGTCTCCTACAATGAGCAGTTCTTC.